This TCR beta chain was captured by sequencing in a study of shared clonotypes between healthy human individuals. Whole-study context: Donors consisted of a couple of women and a few men between 18 and 49.

Details on this clone: Its matching antigen is unknown.

Germline assignment: CDR1 MDHEN and CDR2 SYDVKM. This CDR3 contains 18 residues. V lost 6 bases to trimming and J lost 0 bases; unmatched junction nucleotides: 13. Study-wide results and caveats: Inspection by rarefaction showed sorted-subset sequencing to be incomplete despite large depth. When naive CD4 clonotypes were compared across a few donors, around 5% were shared.

Deep-level assay runs were performed. Clones were read by immunoSEQ multiplex PCR, and TCRdb kept only the in-frame ones, dropping some. The sample contains millions of clones, just over 90% of which appear only once. The sequence came from a man between 18 and 35 years old in good health. Some clones in this sample may be carry-over from other donors' samples. This chain connects TRBV28 to TRBJ2-7; 11 bases agree with TRBD2. What was sequenced was naive CD4+ T cells from PBMCs. Subset here: CD45RA+ positively selected. The CDR3: CASSSAGTSGLSSYEQYF. The CDR3 DNA sequence: TGTGCCAGCAGCTCCGCCGGGACTAGCGGTTTGAGCTCCTACGAGCAGTACTTC.